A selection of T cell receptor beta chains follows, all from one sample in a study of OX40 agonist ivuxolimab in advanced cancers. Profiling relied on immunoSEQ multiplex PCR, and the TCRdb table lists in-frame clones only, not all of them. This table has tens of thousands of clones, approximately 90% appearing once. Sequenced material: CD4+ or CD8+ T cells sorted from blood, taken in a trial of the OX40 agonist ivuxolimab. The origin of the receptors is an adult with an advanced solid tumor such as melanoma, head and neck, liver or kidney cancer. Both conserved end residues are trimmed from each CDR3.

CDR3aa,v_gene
AISDRGHIEQY,TRBV10-3
ASSSGTGVWDGYT,TRBV27
ASSAEGSGNTIY,TRBV6-1
ASSLTGTRIYEQY,TRBV7-9
SATLAGGYDNEQF,TRBV29-1
ASRDNVETQY,TRBV7-9
ASSMGSTPAYNEQF,TRBV19
ASSHSPGTGGGYEQY,TRBV16
ASSQGGGTYNEQF,TRBV4-1
ACRQGAKLNGELF,TRBV30
SVVGTESTGELF,TRBV29-1
AISDGRGSPDTQY,TRBV10-3